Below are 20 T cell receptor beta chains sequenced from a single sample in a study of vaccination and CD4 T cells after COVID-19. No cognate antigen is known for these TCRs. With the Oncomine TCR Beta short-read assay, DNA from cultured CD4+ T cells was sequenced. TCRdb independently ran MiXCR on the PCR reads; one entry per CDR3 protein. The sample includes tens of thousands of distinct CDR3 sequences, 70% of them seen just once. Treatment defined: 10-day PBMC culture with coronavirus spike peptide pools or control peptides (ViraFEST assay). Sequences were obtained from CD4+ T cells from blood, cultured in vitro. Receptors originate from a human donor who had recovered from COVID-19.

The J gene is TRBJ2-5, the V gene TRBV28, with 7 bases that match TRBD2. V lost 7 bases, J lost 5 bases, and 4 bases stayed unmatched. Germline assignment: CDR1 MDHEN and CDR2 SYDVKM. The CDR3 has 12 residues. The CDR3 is CASTRGGETQYF. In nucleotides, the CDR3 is TGTGCCAGCACTAGGGGAGGGGAGACCCAGTACTTC.

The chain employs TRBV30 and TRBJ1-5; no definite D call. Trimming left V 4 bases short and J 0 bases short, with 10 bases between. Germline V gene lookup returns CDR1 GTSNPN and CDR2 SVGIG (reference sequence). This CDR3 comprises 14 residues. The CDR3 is CAWTDGHSNQPQHF. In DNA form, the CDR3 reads TGTGCCTGGACCGACGGTCATAGCAATCAGCCCCAGCATTTT.

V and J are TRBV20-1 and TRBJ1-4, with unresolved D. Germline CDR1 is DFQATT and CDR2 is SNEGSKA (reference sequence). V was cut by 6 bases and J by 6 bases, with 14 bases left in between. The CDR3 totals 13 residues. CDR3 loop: CSAAVAGDEKLFF. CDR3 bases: TGCAGTGCCGCAGTGGCCGGTGATGAAAAACTGTTTTTT.

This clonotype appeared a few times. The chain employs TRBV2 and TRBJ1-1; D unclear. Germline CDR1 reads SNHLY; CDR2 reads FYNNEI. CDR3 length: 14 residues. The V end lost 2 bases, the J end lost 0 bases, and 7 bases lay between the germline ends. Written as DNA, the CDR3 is TGTGCCAGCAGTGAACGCCAGGTGAACACTGAAGCTTTCTTT. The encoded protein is CASSERQVNTEAFF.

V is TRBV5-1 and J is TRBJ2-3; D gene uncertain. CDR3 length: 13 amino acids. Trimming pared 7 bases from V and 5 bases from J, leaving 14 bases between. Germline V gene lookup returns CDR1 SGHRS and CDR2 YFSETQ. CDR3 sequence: CASGRAPRDTQYF. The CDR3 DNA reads TGCGCCAGCGGACGAGCGCCGAGAGATACGCAGTATTTT.

The CDR3 sequence: CASSPYLDVTGGRANYGYTF. Here the CDR3 DNA reads TGTGCCAGCAGTCCTTACCTCGATGTGACAGGGGGGAGGGCTAACTATGGCTACACCTTC. The V gene is TRBV27, the J gene TRBJ1-2; the match to TRBD1 covers 9 bases. The CDR3 covers 20 residues. V dropped 5 bases and J dropped 0; count of bases not matched to a gene: 19. CDR1 MNHEY and CDR2 SMNVEV come from the germline V gene (reference sequence).

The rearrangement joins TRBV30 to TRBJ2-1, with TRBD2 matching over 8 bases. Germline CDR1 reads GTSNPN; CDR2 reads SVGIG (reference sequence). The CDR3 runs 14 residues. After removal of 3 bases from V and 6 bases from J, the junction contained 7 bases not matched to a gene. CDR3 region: CAWRRLATSNEQFF. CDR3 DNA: TGTGCCTGGAGGAGACTAGCGACATCCAATGAGCAGTTCTTC.

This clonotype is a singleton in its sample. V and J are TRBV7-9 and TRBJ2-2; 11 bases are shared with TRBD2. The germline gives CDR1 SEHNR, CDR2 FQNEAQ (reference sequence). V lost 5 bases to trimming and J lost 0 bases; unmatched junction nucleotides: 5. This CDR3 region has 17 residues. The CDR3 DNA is TGTGCCAGCAGCCACCCGGGACTAGCGGCGAACACCGGGGAGCTGTTTTTT. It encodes CASSHPGLAANTGELFF.

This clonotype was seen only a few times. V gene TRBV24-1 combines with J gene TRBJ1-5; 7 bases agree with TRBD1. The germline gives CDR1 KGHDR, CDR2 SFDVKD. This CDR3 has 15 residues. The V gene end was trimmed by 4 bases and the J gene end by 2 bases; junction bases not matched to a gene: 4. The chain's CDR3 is CATSDSDRGNQPQHF. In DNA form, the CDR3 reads TGTGCCACCAGTGACTCCGACAGGGGCAATCAGCCCCAGCATTTT.

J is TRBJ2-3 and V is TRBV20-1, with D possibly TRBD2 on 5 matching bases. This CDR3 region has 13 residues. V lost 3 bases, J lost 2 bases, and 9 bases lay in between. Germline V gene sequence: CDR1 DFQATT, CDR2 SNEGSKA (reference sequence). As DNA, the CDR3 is TGCAGTGCTAGGAAGCGGACCACAGATACGCAGTATTTT. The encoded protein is CSARKRTTDTQYF.

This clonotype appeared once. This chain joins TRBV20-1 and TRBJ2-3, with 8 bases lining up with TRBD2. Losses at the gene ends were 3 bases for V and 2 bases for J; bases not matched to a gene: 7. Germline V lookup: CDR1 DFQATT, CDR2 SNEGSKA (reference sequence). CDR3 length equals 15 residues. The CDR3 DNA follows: TGCAGTGCTAGTAAACTAGCGGTGGTCACAGATACGCAGTATTTT. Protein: CSASKLAVVTDTQYF.

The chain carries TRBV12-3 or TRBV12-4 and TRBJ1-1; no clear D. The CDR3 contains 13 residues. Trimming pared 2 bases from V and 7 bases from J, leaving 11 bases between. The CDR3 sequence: CASSLLGSGEAFF. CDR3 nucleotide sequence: TGTGCCAGCAGTTTATTGGGGTCGGGTGAAGCTTTCTTT.

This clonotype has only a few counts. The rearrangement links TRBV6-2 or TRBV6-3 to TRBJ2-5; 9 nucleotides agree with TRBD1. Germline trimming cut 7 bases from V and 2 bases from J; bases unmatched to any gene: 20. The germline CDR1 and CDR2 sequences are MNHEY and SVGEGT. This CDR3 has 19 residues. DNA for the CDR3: TGTGCCAGCACCACAGGGGGCGGCTCTAAGGCGAGGGGACAAGAGACCCAGTACTTC. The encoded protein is CASTTGGGSKARGQETQYF.

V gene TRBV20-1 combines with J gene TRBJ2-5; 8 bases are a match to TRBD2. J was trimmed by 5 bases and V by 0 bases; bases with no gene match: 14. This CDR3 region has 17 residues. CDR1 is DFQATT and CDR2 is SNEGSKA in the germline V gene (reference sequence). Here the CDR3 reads CSARDSTGLASWETQYF. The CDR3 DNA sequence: TGCAGTGCTAGAGACTCAACCGGACTAGCCAGCTGGGAGACCCAGTACTTC.

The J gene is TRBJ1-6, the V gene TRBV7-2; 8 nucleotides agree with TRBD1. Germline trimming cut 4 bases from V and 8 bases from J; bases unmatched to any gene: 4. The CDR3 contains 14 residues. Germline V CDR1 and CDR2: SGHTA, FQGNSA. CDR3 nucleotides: TGTGCCAGCAGCTACGGACAGGGTTATTCACCCCTCCACTTT. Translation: CASSYGQGYSPLHF.

CDR3 nucleotides: TGTGCCAGCAGTTCTTACCCCGGGACAGGTGATGAAGCTTTCTTT. It encodes CASSSYPGTGDEAFF. This chain uses TRBV12-3 or TRBV12-4 with TRBJ1-1, with 8 positions matching TRBD1. The CDR3 spans 15 residues. Trimming cost V 4 bases and J 7 bases; bases outside gene matches: 11.

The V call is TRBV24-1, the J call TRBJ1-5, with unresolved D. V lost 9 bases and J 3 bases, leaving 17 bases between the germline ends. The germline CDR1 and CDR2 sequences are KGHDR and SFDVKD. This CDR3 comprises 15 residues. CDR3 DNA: TGTGCCACCTCTAAAGCATGGGGTGACAATCAGCCCCAGCATTTT. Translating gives CATSKAWGDNQPQHF.

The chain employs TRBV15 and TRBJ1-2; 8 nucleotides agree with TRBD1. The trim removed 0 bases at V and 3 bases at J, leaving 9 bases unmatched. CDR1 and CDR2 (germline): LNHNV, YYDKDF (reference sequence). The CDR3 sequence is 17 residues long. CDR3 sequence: CATSRDEYMTGDYGYTF. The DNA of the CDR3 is TGTGCCACCAGCAGAGACGAATACATGACAGGGGACTATGGCTACACCTTC.

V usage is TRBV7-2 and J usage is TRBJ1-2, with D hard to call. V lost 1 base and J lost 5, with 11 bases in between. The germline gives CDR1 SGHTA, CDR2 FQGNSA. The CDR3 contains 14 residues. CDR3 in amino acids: CASSLGSQLYGYTF. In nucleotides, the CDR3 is TGTGCCAGCAGCTTAGGTAGCCAGTTATATGGCTACACCTTC.

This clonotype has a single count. CDR3 in amino acids: CASSLAGVERETDTQYF. As DNA, the CDR3 is TGTGCCAGCAGCTTAGCCGGGGTGGAGCGGGAGACAGATACGCAGTATTTT. The genes are TRBV7-9 and TRBJ2-3, with 8 bases lining up with TRBD2. The V segment lost 0 bases and the J segment 3 bases; nucleotides outside the gene matches: 8. Germline CDR1 and CDR2: SEHNR and FQNEAQ (reference sequence). This CDR3 has 17 amino acids.